The 23 T cell receptor beta chains below were found in one sample sequenced in a study of shared T cell receptors in the human thymus. Sequencing was performed with immunoSEQ multiplex PCR; in TCRdb, only in-frame clones are kept and a portion is missing. The data contain about 660,000 clones, 88% of them seen just once; the ten biggest clones take up 0.008% to 0.011%. The same specimen was also included in a second study, on human thymus T cells.

Input material: thymocytes. The receptor source for this set is a boy younger than two with a congenital heart defect.

The V and J genes are TRBV11-3 and TRBJ2-3; the match to TRBD2 covers 9 bases. Germline values: CDR1 SGHNT, CDR2 YENEEA. This CDR3 is 16 amino acids long. The junction had 12 bases not matched to a gene; V was cut back by 7 bases and J by 4 bases. CDR3 loop: CASNMGAGGEADTQYF. The DNA for the CDR3 is TGTGCCAGCAATATGGGGGCGGGAGGGGAAGCAGATACGCAGTATTTT.

V and J are TRBV28 and TRBJ2-7; D perhaps matches TRBD2 (7 bases). The germline gives CDR1 MDHEN, CDR2 SYDVKM. CDR3 size: 15 residues. V was cut by 1 base and J by 5 bases, with 15 bases left in between. This chain's CDR3 is CASSLSGGRADEQYF. The CDR3 nucleotides are TGTGCCAGCAGTTTATCGGGGGGCCGGGCGGACGAGCAGTACTTC.

This clone was recorded only once. The chain employs TRBV6-1 and TRBJ2-7; TRBD1 agrees at 9 bases. Unmatched junction bases numbered 6, after V lost 6 bases and J lost 6 bases. Germline V lookup: CDR1 MNHNS, CDR2 SASEGT. The CDR3 loop spans 13 amino acids. CDR3 in DNA: TGTGCCAGCAGGGGACAGGGTGAGATCGAGCAGTACTTC. This encodes CASRGQGEIEQYF.

This chain joins TRBV14 and TRBJ1-1; possibly TRBD1 for D (6 bases). CDR1 is SGHDN, CDR2 FVKESK, per germline. This CDR3 has 16 amino acids. The germline V and J ends were trimmed by 0 bases and 0 bases, with 11 bases remaining between them. CDR3 DNA: TGTGCCAGCAGCCAAGATCACGGGACACTGAACACTGAAGCTTTCTTT. Translation: CASSQDHGTLNTEAFF.

The chain couples TRBV30 to TRBJ1-5, with D maybe TRBD1 (6 bases). Germline values: CDR1 GTSNPN, CDR2 SVGIG (reference sequence). The CDR3 contains 14 residues. Trimming pared 1 base from V and 0 bases from J, leaving 7 bases between. The CDR3: CAWSGTDSNQPQHF. The CDR3 DNA sequence: TGTGCCTGGAGTGGGACAGATAGCAATCAGCCCCAGCATTTT. Together with reference TRBV30 and TRBJ1-5, the CDR3 gives the full variable domain: SQTIHQWPATLVQPVGSPLSLECTVEGTSNPNLYWYRQAAGRGLQLLFYSVGIGQISSEVPQNLSASRPQDRQFILSSKKLLLSDSGFYLCAWSGTDSNQPQHFGDGTRLSIL.

The CDR3 nucleotides are TGTGCCAGCAGCCGCGGACAGAGGAGCCAGCCCCAGCATTTT. Translated: CASSRGQRSQPQHF. The chain joins TRBV5-6 to TRBJ1-5, with a tentative D call TRBD1 (6 bases). The germline V and J ends were trimmed by 4 bases and 7 bases, with 15 bases remaining between them. This CDR3 comprises 14 residues. CDR1 and CDR2 (germline): SGHDT, YYEEEE. Complete variable domain (other parts from reference TRBV5-6 and TRBJ1-5): DAGVTQSPTHLIKTRGQQVTLRCSPKSGHDTVSWYQQALGQGPQFIFQYYEEEERQRGNFPDRFSGHQFPNYSSELNVNALLLGDSALYLCASSRGQRSQPQHFGDGTRLSIL.

The DNA for the CDR3 is TGTGCCACCCCCTTGGCGAGTCTCGAGACTGTCGCTTCAGCAACTAATGAAAAACTGTTTTTT. Residues: CATPLASLETVASATNEKLFF. The genes are TRBV27 and TRBJ1-4; D not resolved. The CDR3 covers 21 residues. Between the trimmed V and J ends, which lost 10 bases and 0 bases, there was a span of 33 bases. CDR1 MNHEY and CDR2 SMNVEV come from the germline V gene (reference sequence).

This chain joins TRBV4-1 and TRBJ1-1; TRBD1 matches at 8 bases. CDR1 is MGHRA and CDR2 is YSYEKL in the germline V gene. The CDR3 totals 18 residues. After removal of 4 bases from V and 1 base from J, the junction contained 14 bases not matched to a gene. The CDR3 nucleotides read TGCGCCAGCAGCCTCCTAGGGGCACAGGGGGTTGAGAACACTGAAGCTTTCTTT. Its protein is CASSLLGAQGVENTEAFF.

The V call is TRBV9, the J call TRBJ2-1; TRBD2 agrees at 8 bases. The CDR3 has 17 residues. Losses at the gene ends were 0 bases for V and 5 bases for J; bases not matched to a gene: 10. Germline V gene sequence: CDR1 SGDLS, CDR2 YYNGEE. The CDR3: CASSVAGSGLVHNEQFF. The CDR3 DNA reads TGTGCCAGCAGCGTAGCCGGGTCGGGACTAGTCCACAATGAGCAGTTCTTC.

V usage is TRBV11-1 and J usage is TRBJ2-7; the D gene is possibly TRBD2 (6 bases). Per germline, CDR1 SGHAT and CDR2 FQDESV (reference sequence). CDR3 length: 16 residues. Trimming shortened V by 2 bases and J by 3 bases, and 17 bases separated the two germline ends. The CDR3 loop reads CASSLTGVSSIYEQYF. The CDR3 DNA is TGTGCCAGCAGCTTAACGGGGGTTTCTTCGATCTACGAGCAGTACTTC.

The chain carries TRBV4-3 and TRBJ2-1, with 7 bases that match TRBD2. CDR3 length: 21 amino acids. Germline V gene lookup returns CDR1 LGHNA and CDR2 YSLEER. Losses at the gene ends were 0 bases for V and 0 bases for J; bases not matched to a gene: 17. The CDR3, as DNA: TGCGCCAGCAGCCAAGATAGTGGGGTAGGGCTAGCGGCCTTCTCCTACAATGAGCAGTTCTTC. Amino acids: CASSQDSGVGLAAFSYNEQFF.

The rearrangement links TRBV18 to TRBJ1-5; 11 nucleotides align to TRBD1. The V gene end was trimmed by 6 bases and the J gene end by 1 base; junction bases not matched to a gene: 5. In germline, CDR1 is KGHSH, CDR2 LQKENI. The CDR3 has 16 residues. CDR3 sequence reads: CASSRGDRGSNQPQHF. For the CDR3, the DNA is TGTGCCAGCTCCCGAGGGGACAGGGGGAGCAATCAGCCCCAGCATTTT.

V usage is TRBV18 and J usage is TRBJ2-2; D is undetermined. This CDR3 contains 15 residues. Germline V gene data show CDR1 as KGHSH and CDR2 as LQKENI. V was pared by 3 bases and J by 1 base, with 9 bases between. CDR3 sequence: CASSPRILNTGELFF. The CDR3 nucleotides are TGTGCCAGCTCACCTAGAATCCTGAACACCGGGGAGCTGTTTTTT.

This chain connects TRBV7-9 to TRBJ1-1; maybe TRBD1 (6 bases). The CDR3 length is 19 residues. The germline V gene encodes CDR1 SEHNR and CDR2 FQNEAQ (reference sequence). V was cut by 4 bases and J by 2 bases, with 26 bases left in between. CDR3 loop: CASSSIRLKLGQPNTEAFF. The CDR3, as DNA: TGTGCCAGCAGCTCAATTAGGCTTAAGCTTGGACAGCCTAACACTGAAGCTTTCTTT.

The chain uses TRBV28 and TRBJ1-5, with D tentatively TRBD1 (5 bases). This CDR3 has 17 amino acids. Germline V gene sequence: CDR1 MDHEN, CDR2 SYDVKM. Trimming cost V 6 bases and J 2 bases, with 20 bases left between them. CDR3 nucleotides: TGTGCCAGCAGCCGCCCGGGGACTATATCTGGCAATCAGCCCCAGCATTTT. Translating gives CASSRPGTISGNQPQHF. The full variable domain, with the rest looked up from reference TRBV28 and TRBJ1-5, is DVKVTQSSRYLVKRTGEKVFLECVQDMDHENMFWYRQDPGLGLRLIYFSYDVKMKEKGDIPEGYSVSREKKERFSLILESASTNQTSMYLCASSRPGTISGNQPQHFGDGTRLSIL.

The rearrangement uses TRBV27 and TRBJ2-2, with no clear D. Germline V gives CDR1 MNHEY, CDR2 SMNVEV (reference sequence). This CDR3 region has 13 residues. Trimming left V 3 bases short and J 9 bases short, with 11 bases between. In nucleotides, the CDR3 is TGTGCCAGCAGTTTGGCGGTAGGTTGGGAGCTGTTTTTT. It yields the protein CASSLAVGWELFF.

V usage is TRBV9 and J usage is TRBJ2-5, with 12 positions matching TRBD2. Losses at the gene ends were 4 bases for V and 7 bases for J; bases not matched to a gene: 17. The CDR3 length is 18 residues. Germline lookup yields CDR1 SGDLS and CDR2 YYNGEE. CDR3 coding DNA: TGTGCCAGCAGCCCAAGCTGGACTAGCGGGATTGGGAAGGTGACCCAGTACTTC. It specifies CASSPSWTSGIGKVTQYF. Full variable domain (missing parts from reference TRBV9 and TRBJ2-5): DSGVTQTPKHLITATGQRVTLRCSPRSGDLSVYWYQQSLDQGLQFLIQYYNGEERAKGNILERFSAQQFPDLHSELNLSSLELGDSALYFCASSPSWTSGIGKVTQYFGPGTRLLVL.

The rearrangement links TRBV11-2 to TRBJ2-7; TRBD2 is a possible D gene (5 bases). CDR3 length: 16 amino acids. CDR1 is SGHAT and CDR2 is FQNNGV in the germline V gene. V was trimmed by 5 bases and J by 2 bases, leaving 19 bases between them. CDR3 residues: CASSKTRGPRTYEQYF. The CDR3 DNA sequence: TGTGCCAGCAGCAAGACCCGAGGGCCCAGGACCTACGAGCAGTACTTC.

The chain couples TRBV11-3 to TRBJ2-5; 12 nucleotides match TRBD2. V lost 4 bases, J lost 1 base, and 7 bases stayed unmatched. Germline-derived CDR1 and CDR2 are SGHNT and YENEEA. CDR3 length equals 17 residues. The CDR3 region has the DNA TGTGCCAGCAGCTGCCGTCGGACTAGCGGGATCCAAGAGACCCAGTACTTC. Its translation: CASSCRRTSGIQETQYF.

This clone was seen a few times. The chain couples TRBV19 to TRBJ1-5, with D tentatively TRBD1 (6 bases). CDR1 is LNHDA, CDR2 SQIVND, per germline (reference sequence). The CDR3 covers 14 residues. The ends were cut back, 4 bases at V and 11 bases at J, with 18 bases in the middle. The CDR3 sequence is CASSNVDSPGSQHF. The DNA for the CDR3 is TGTGCCAGTAGTAACGTGGACAGCCCTGGGTCCCAGCATTTT.

CDR3 nucleotides: TGTGCCAGCAGTTATTTCCGGACTAGCGGGAACACCTACAATGAGCAGTTCTTC. Amino acid sequence: CASSYFRTSGNTYNEQFF. The chain couples TRBV11-1 to TRBJ2-1; 12 bases line up with TRBD2. Germline CDR1 reads SGHAT; CDR2 reads FQDESV (reference sequence). The junction had 11 bases not matched to a gene; V was cut back by 6 bases and J by 2 bases. There are 18 residues in the CDR3.

This rearrangement joins TRBV5-4 to TRBJ2-7, with 7 bases matching TRBD1. CDR3 size: 16 residues. Germline assignment: CDR1 SGHNT and CDR2 YYREEE (reference sequence). V shed 4 bases and J 3 bases; nucleotides not matched to a gene: 13. The DNA for the CDR3 is TGTGCCAGCAGCCCCCGCGTAGGCGACAGGGACTACGAGCAGTACTTC. This sequence encodes CASSPRVGDRDYEQYF.

This chain joins TRBV28 and TRBJ2-7; 7 nucleotides align to TRBD2. Unmatched junction bases numbered 23, after V lost 3 bases and J lost 0 bases. CDR3 length equals 21 residues. CDR1 MDHEN and CDR2 SYDVKM come from the germline V gene. CDR3 nucleotide sequence: TGTGCCAGCAGTTTCGGGGTGGGAATTGGGTCGGCGGGAGCCCACTCCTACGAGCAGTACTTC. Protein product: CASSFGVGIGSAGAHSYEQYF.